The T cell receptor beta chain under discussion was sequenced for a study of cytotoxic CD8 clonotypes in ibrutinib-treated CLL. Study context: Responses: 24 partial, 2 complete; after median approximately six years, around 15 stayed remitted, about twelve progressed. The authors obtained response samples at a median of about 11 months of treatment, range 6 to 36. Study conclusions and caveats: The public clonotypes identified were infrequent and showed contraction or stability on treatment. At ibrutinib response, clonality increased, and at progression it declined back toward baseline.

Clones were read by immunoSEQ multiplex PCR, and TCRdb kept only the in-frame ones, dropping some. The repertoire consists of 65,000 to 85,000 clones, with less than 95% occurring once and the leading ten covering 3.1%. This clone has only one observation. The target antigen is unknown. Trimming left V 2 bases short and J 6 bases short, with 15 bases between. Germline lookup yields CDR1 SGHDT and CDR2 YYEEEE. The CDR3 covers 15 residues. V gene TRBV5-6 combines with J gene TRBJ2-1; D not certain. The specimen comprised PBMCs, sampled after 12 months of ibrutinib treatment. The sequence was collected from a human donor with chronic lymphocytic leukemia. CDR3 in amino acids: CASSFRTHQGNEQFF. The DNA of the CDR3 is TGTGCCAGCAGCTTTAGGACCCACCAAGGCAATGAGCAGTTCTTC.